The 3 T cell receptor beta chains reported below all come from one sample, sequenced in a study of blood T cell repertoires in COVID-19 (dated by TCRdb to the early 2020s). The receptor library was made with the immunoSEQ multiplex PCR assay. TCRdb stores this immuneACCESS table with in-frame sequences only. Part of the clones is absent; in the studies checked, under half of the shortfall reflects unresolved V genes, and no reason is known for the rest. The sample profile shows a few hundred thousand clones; 80% to 90% of them were found once. 0.95% to 1.3% of the sample goes to the ten largest clones. Sequencing was performed on PBMCs or T cells enriched from blood (not recorded which). The receptors shown here come from a man aged 25-45 years who had recovered from COVID-19.

The chain carries TRBV30 and TRBJ1-1; 9 bases agree with TRBD1. Germline V lookup: CDR1 GTSNPN, CDR2 SVGIG (reference sequence). The CDR3 runs to 14 residues. V was clipped by 4 bases and J by 5 bases; unmatched bases: 8. The chain's CDR3 is CAWTEDRGGTEAFF. The CDR3 nucleotides read TGTGCCTGGACTGAGGACAGGGGAGGAACTGAAGCTTTCTTT.

The chain has TRBV14 and TRBJ2-5; 9 bases map to TRBD1. The ends lost 4 bases at V and 1 base at J; junction bases unmatched: 7. The CDR3 has 16 amino acids. Looked up from germline, CDR1 is SGHDN and CDR2 is FVKESK. For the CDR3, the DNA is TGTGCCAGCAGCCCGGACAGGGGATTTTTCCAAGAGACCCAGTACTTC. Translation gives CASSPDRGFFQETQYF.

The chain links TRBV15 to TRBJ2-2; possibly TRBD1 for D (6 bases). The length of the CDR3 is 17 residues. V shed 5 bases and J shed 0 bases, with 16 bases lying between them. Looked up from germline, CDR1 is LNHNV and CDR2 is YYDKDF (reference sequence). This chain's CDR3 is CATSPEGDPTNTGELFF. CDR3 DNA sequence: TGTGCCACCAGCCCCGAGGGGGATCCTACGAACACCGGGGAGCTGTTTTTT. The variable domain in full, with the rest retrieved from reference TRBV15 and TRBJ2-2, is DAMVIQNPRYQVTQFGKPVTLSCSQTLNHNVMYWYQQKSSQAPKLLFHYYDKDFNNEADTPDNFQSRRPNTSFCFLDIRSPGLGDTAMYLCATSPEGDPTNTGELFFGEGSRLTVL.